Listed below are T cell receptor beta chains from one sample, sequenced in a study of human T cells and chemical hapten exposure. TCRdb analysed the RACE reads with MiXCR anew, one entry per CDR3 protein. The table records tens of thousands of distinct CDR3 sequences, 9.3% of them present only once. The specimen comprised whole blood, sampled in connection with sensitization to the hapten diphenylcyclopropenone (DPC). These receptors were taken from a woman between 40 and 55 years old with alopecia areata. Some clones in this sample may be carry-over from other donors' samples. CDR3s include the opening cysteine and the closing phenylalanine or tryptophan.

V: TRBV29-1; CDR3: CSVEREGEYEQYF
V: TRBV20-1; CDR3: CSARRDSNSPLHF
V: TRBV24-1; CDR3: CATSGSGKRDEQYF
V: TRBV4-3; CDR3: CASSQDGGGPGELFF
V: TRBV28; CDR3: CASSKSAGEVSYNEQFF
V: TRBV4-3; CDR3: CASSQQGDGDTQYF
V: TRBV27; CDR3: CASSLGGNIQYF
V: TRBV4-2; CDR3: CASSQDLWGLSPRDTQYF
V: TRBV12-5; CDR3: CASGLGERGNTQYF
V: TRBV29-1; CDR3: CSAGTNQETQYF
V: TRBV5-1; CDR3: CASRGQNYGYTF
V: TRBV30; CDR3: CAWSVLLRAGNEQYF
V: TRBV30; CDR3: CAWSAVSTDTQYF
V: TRBV18; CDR3: CASSPSSGGNTEAFF
V: TRBV7-9; CDR3: CASSLGGGTKGYEQYF
V: TRBV3-1; CDR3: CASSQGQLNTEAFF
V: TRBV13; CDR3: CASSSRGQGDHEQYF
V: TRBV7-9; CDR3: CASSSRQLSEGHEQYF
V: TRBV27; CDR3: CASSTTGYQPQHF
V: TRBV27; CDR3: CASSRRQEGYGYTF
V: TRBV3-1; CDR3: CASSPTGRGNTGELFF
V: TRBV12-3/TRBV12-4; CDR3: CATGITNQPQHF
V: TRBV2; CDR3: CASSEGKASPSTDTQYF
V: TRBV3-1; CDR3: CASSQDPSTRELFF
V: TRBV5-1; CDR3: CASSSRGEPYEQYF
V: TRBV5-1; CDR3: CASRPGPRNEQFF
V: TRBV29-1; CDR3: CSVGRMGEQYF
V: TRBV11-1; CDR3: CASSAPGGRAKNIQYF
V: TRBV7-9; CDR3: CASSLAQGDNEQFF
V: TRBV6-5; CDR3: CASSPRARILRGDSPLHF
V: TRBV20-1; CDR3: CSARDFGTGSYEQYF
V: TRBV20-1; CDR3: CSASAGGLDHNEQFF
V: TRBV13; CDR3: CASSLGLQDPRYTQYF
V: TRBV20-1; CDR3: CSAKETLSPLHF
V: TRBV29-1; CDR3: CSVGQADSGYTF
V: TRBV7-9; CDR3: CASSLARYPTGQETQYF
V: TRBV28; CDR3: CASSRTPRGYGYTF
V: TRBV12-3/TRBV12-4; CDR3: CASSLGEGYGYTF
V: TRBV10-2; CDR3: CASKPTGDTQYF
V: TRBV19; CDR3: CASSTYSGPAYYGYTF
V: TRBV21-1; CDR3: CASSNPLGTQYF
V: TRBV6-2/TRBV6-3; CDR3: CATSPGDGANVLTF
V: TRBV7-9; CDR3: CASSLGDSKQETQYF
V: TRBV2; CDR3: CATQTGDAEAFF
V: TRBV5-6; CDR3: CASSRRSGDQPQHF
V: TRBV10-3; CDR3: CAISEGDEQYF
V: TRBV19; CDR3: CASSVRLFNEQFF
V: TRBV6-2/TRBV6-3; CDR3: CASSYPGAASPLHF
V: TRBV28; CDR3: CASSLSGTRSVLTF
V: TRBV29-1; CDR3: CSVEDFQAWSSTDTQYF
V: TRBV7-2; CDR3: CASSLAQVSYEQYF
V: TRBV29-1; CDR3: CSVGGGYNEQFF
V: TRBV7-2; CDR3: CASSLGGGRSYEQYF
V: TRBV6-5; CDR3: CASAEVGANEKLFF
V: TRBV18; CDR3: CASSPMAAYEQYF
V: TRBV11-2; CDR3: CASSLSPTTPTYNEQFF
V: TRBV19; CDR3: CASSPRASGAATDTQYF